Following are 29 T cell receptor beta chains from one sample sequenced in a study of tumor and adjacent non-tumor tissue in lung cancer. Three rounds of nested PCR, following a modified ARM-PCR protocol, produced the TCRbeta library. Via MiXCR, TCRdb re-called the multiplex PCR reads, giving one row per CDR3 protein. The table lists more than 60,000 distinct CDR3 sequences, around 80% of them singletons. No cell sorting was done before RNA was extracted from the tissue. This non-tumor lung sample came from over 3 cm beyond the tumor edge. The source material was distant non-tumor lung tissue. Receptors originate from a man in his sixties with non-small cell lung cancer.

The chain couples TRBV28 to TRBJ1-5; D is unclear. Germline V gives CDR1 MDHEN, CDR2 SYDVKM. This CDR3 is 14 amino acids long. Trimming shortened V by 1 base and J by 8 bases, and 12 bases separated the two germline ends. CDR3 nucleotides: TGTGCCAGCAGTTTATTTGGATATGACGAGCCCCAGCATTTT. Its translation is CASSLFGYDEPQHF.

The rearrangement uses TRBV20-1 and TRBJ2-5; 9 bases match TRBD1. In germline, CDR1 is DFQATT, CDR2 SNEGSKA (reference sequence). V was pared by 3 bases and J by 1 base, with 6 bases of the junction left unmatched. The CDR3 consists of 15 residues. The CDR3 DNA is TGCAGTGCTAGGGTAACAGGGGGCCTCCAAGAGACCCAGTACTTC. Protein sequence: CSARVTGGLQETQYF.

With respect to this clonotype: The junction differs from germline at one of its ends, possibly a read error. The chain employs TRBV4-2 and TRBJ2-6; D unclear. The CDR3 runs 16 residues. Per the germline V gene, CDR1 is LGHNA and CDR2 is YNFKEQ. CDR3 DNA sequence: TGTGCCAGCACCCAAGAAGCCCTCTCCGGGGCCAACGTCCTGACTTTC. Amino acids: CASTQEALSGANVLTF.

For this clonotype: Here the CDR3 omits its conserved ending phenylalanine or tryptophan, so a read error is the likely source. The V call is TRBV6-5, the J call TRBJ2-1, with 7 bases that match TRBD2. This CDR3 is 15 amino acids long. V gave up 7 bases and J gave up 8 bases; unmatched junction bases: 14. CDR1 and CDR2 from the germline V gene are MNHEY and SVGAGI. This CDR3 is CASKYASGIHYEQFI. Here the CDR3 DNA reads TGTGCCAGCAAATACGCGAGCGGGATTCACTATGAGCAGTTCATC.

This clonotype has a single count. The V call is TRBV29-1, the J call TRBJ1-2; 7 bases fit TRBD1. CDR3 length: 12 residues. Germline CDR1 is SQVTM and CDR2 is ANQGSEA. J was trimmed by 9 bases and V by 5 bases; bases with no gene match: 9. The chain's CDR3 is CSVCKTGNCYTF. CDR3 nucleotides: TGCAGCGTTTGCAAGACAGGGAACTGCTACACCTTC.

For this clonotype: Sequence at one end of the junction differs from germline and may be a read error. The chain recombines TRBV11-1 with TRBJ2-1, with D uncertain. The CDR3 extends over 16 amino acids. Germline V lookup: CDR1 SGHAT, CDR2 FQDESV (reference sequence). The CDR3 nucleotides read TGTGCCAGCAGCTTAGTTCATAGGATTGGGATGAATGAGCAATTCTTC. Protein product: CASSLVHRIGMNEQFF.

Points on this clonotype: A clone one base away is much larger, so this may be a read error. V and J are TRBV7-8 and TRBJ2-1; 9 positions match TRBD1. Germline V gene sequence: CDR1 SGHVS, CDR2 FQNEAQ. This CDR3 has 13 amino acids. CDR3 residues: CANSGTGWNEQFF. The DNA of the CDR3 is TGTGCCAACAGCGGGACAGGGTGGAATGAGCAGTTCTTC.

About this clonotype: The CDR3 end shows no conserved phenylalanine or tryptophan, and so a read error is likely. This sequence joins TRBV6-5 and TRBJ2-7, with D unclear. This CDR3 has 14 residues. Germline CDR1 and CDR2: MNHEY and SVGAGI. The CDR3 protein is CANSYERNSYEQYY. For the CDR3, the DNA is TGTGCCAACAGTTACGAACGGAACTCCTACGAACAGTACTAC.

As concerns this clonotype: The junction departs from the called germline gene at one end, perhaps through a read error. The chain carries TRBV11-1 and TRBJ2-2, with D perhaps TRBD2 (5 bases). The CDR3 extends over 14 amino acids. CDR1 is SGHAT, CDR2 FQDESV, per germline (reference sequence). The CDR3 region has the DNA TGTGCTAGCAACTATACTAGAAGCACCGGGGAGCTGTTTTTT. It yields the protein CASNYTRSTGELFF.

Many counts were recorded for this clonotype. This chain uses TRBV6-5 with TRBJ2-3; D call uncertain. Looked up from germline, CDR1 is MNHEY and CDR2 is SVGAGI. Trimming cost V 7 bases and J 6 bases, with 17 bases left between them. The CDR3 contains 14 residues. CDR3 in DNA: TGTGCCAGCAATCCACTGGGCATTGGGGATACGCAGTATTTT. It specifies CASNPLGIGDTQYF.

This clonotype was seen only once. The V gene is TRBV11-2, the J gene TRBJ1-1; the D gene is possibly TRBD1 (5 bases). The ends were cut back, 1 base at V and 10 bases at J, with 10 bases in the middle. The CDR3 is 12 amino acids. CDR1 SGHAT and CDR2 FQNNGV come from the germline V gene. The DNA of the CDR3 is TGTGCCAGCAGCTTAGTAGGGGCGGTAGCTTTCTTT. It translates to CASSLVGAVAFF.

In regard to this clonotype: Given the absence of the conserved phenylalanine or tryptophan at the CDR3 end, a read error is likely. It is unclear where the CDR3 begins or ends on the DNA, so no DNA is shown, and the CDR3 is as TCRdb lists it. The rearrangement links TRBV12-3 or TRBV12-4 to TRBJ2-1; TRBD2, the D gene given by the table, was not confirmed from the DNA. The CDR3 has 15 amino acids, counting both end residues. This CDR3 reads CASRPSGITDNEQLL.

This clonotype was picked up one time. The junction departs from the called germline gene at one end, perhaps through a read error. The gene calls are TRBV28 and TRBJ2-4; unclear D gene. The length of the CDR3 is 15 residues. Germline V lookup: CDR1 MDHEN, CDR2 SYDVKM. The CDR3 protein is CATGGRAGAQSIKYF. CDR3 coding DNA: TGTGCCACCGGCGGCCGGGCTGGAGCCCAAAGCATTAAGTACTTC.

A word on this clonotype: A read error may produce the germline difference seen at one junction end. V gene TRBV4-1 combines with J gene TRBJ2-1; TRBD2 is a possible D gene (5 bases). This CDR3 contains 18 residues. From germline, CDR1 is MGHRA and CDR2 YSYEKL. Here the CDR3 DNA reads TGCACCAGCAGCCGATCCCCCGTTGGAGCGGCTGACTACGATGAGCAGTTCTTC. Residues: CTSSRSPVGAADYDEQFF.

Details on this clonotype: A much larger clone lies one base from this, so it may be a read error. This chain links TRBV6-6 with TRBJ1-1; 10 positions match TRBD1. Germline CDR1 reads MNHNY; CDR2 reads SVGAGI (reference sequence). This CDR3 contains 14 residues. The CDR3 DNA is TGTGTCAGCACTGCCCGGACAGGGGGGAGTGAAGCTTTCTTT. This gives the protein CVSTARTGGSEAFF.

Comment on this clonotype: It is likely a read error, because the conserved phenylalanine at the end of the CDR3 is missing. V gene TRBV6-5 combines with J gene TRBJ2-4, with D maybe TRBD1 (6 bases). This CDR3 is built from 14 residues. Per germline, CDR1 MNHEY and CDR2 SVGAGI. Written as DNA, the CDR3 is TGTGCCGGCAGTTACTTAGGCAGGGGAAACATTCAGTACCTC. It translates to CAGSYLGRGNIQYL.

Worth noting for this clonotype: An end of the junction differs from the germline gene, which may be a read error. The chain employs TRBV11-1 and TRBJ2-5; D ambiguous. This CDR3 is built from 14 residues. CDR1 is SGHAT and CDR2 is FQDESV in the germline V gene (reference sequence). The CDR3 region is CASSRDTYQETQYF. As DNA, the CDR3 is TGTGCCAGCAGCAGAGACACCTACCAAGAGACTCAGTACTTC.

Turning to this clonotype: At one end, the junction sequence differs from germline, possibly due to a read error. The gene calls are TRBV14 and TRBJ2-5; D not certain. CDR3 length equals 14 residues. Germline CDR1 is SGHDN and CDR2 is FVKESK. CDR3 loop: CVSRQRHLQETQYF. As DNA, the CDR3 is TGTGTCAGCAGGCAACGGCACCTCCAAGAGACCCAGTACTTC.

Comment on this clonotype: One end of the junction is discordant with germline, which a read error may explain. V gene TRBV6-5 combines with J gene TRBJ2-7, with 7 bases that match TRBD1. The length of the CDR3 is 14 residues. CDR1 and CDR2 (germline): MNHEY, SVGAGI. This CDR3 is CASSKTGVAYEHYF. The CDR3 nucleotides read TGTGCCAGCAGTAAAACAGGGGTAGCCTACGAGCATTACTTC.

On this clonotype itself: The junction and the germline gene differ at one end; a read error may be behind it. V usage is TRBV10-3 and J usage is TRBJ2-7; 8 nucleotides match TRBD1. CDR3 size: 16 residues. CDR1 ENHRY and CDR2 SYGVKD come from the germline V gene. The DNA of the CDR3 is TGTGCCATCAGCGTACCCGGGACAGGTTCAACCTACGAGCATTACTTC. It is translated as CAISVPGTGSTYEHYF.

The chain combines TRBV6-5 with TRBJ1-5; D remains unclear. Trimming removed 9 bases from V and 1 base from J, with 13 bases in between. The CDR3 has 14 residues. CDR1 is MNHEY, CDR2 SVGAGI, per germline. The chain's CDR3 is CASKGAWSNQPQHF. CDR3 nucleotides: TGTGCCAGTAAAGGTGCTTGGAGCAATCAGCCCCAGCATTTT.

This clonotype was seen only a few times. Being one base from a much bigger clone, this may be a read error. The CDR3 coding sequence is TGCAGTGCTAGAGCCAGGGGGTCCCAAAAGACCCAGTACTTC. This codes for CSARARGSQKTQYF. This chain uses TRBV20-1 with TRBJ2-5, with TRBD1 matching 7 bases. Germline V gives CDR1 DFQATT, CDR2 SNEGSKA (reference sequence). This CDR3 contains 14 residues.

On this clonotype itself: Compared with germline, one end of the junction differs, possibly owing to a read error. The rearrangement joins TRBV7-8 to TRBJ2-5; possible D gene TRBD2, 7 bases. Germline CDR1 and CDR2: SGHVS and FQNEAQ. The CDR3 consists of 19 residues. The CDR3 is CGSSLRGRGAKSSRETQYF. DNA for the CDR3: TGTGGCAGCAGCTTAAGGGGTCGGGGGGCGAAATCATCCCGTGAGACCCAGTACTTC.

V usage is TRBV6-5 and J usage is TRBJ2-7; 7 nucleotides line up with TRBD2. The germline V gene encodes CDR1 MNHEY and CDR2 SVGAGI. CDR3 length: 15 amino acids. The CDR3 here is CASSYSRRETANQYF. The DNA for the CDR3 is TGTGCGAGTAGTTACTCGAGGCGGGAGACGGCCAACCAGTACTTC.

This chain links TRBV6-1 with TRBJ1-2; possibly TRBD1 for D (5 bases). Germline-derived CDR1 and CDR2 are MNHNS and SASEGT. This CDR3 region has 17 residues. V lost 3 bases to trimming and J lost 6 bases, with 23 bases between them. The CDR3 is CASSDRLDGAVKNGYTF. CDR3 nucleotides: TGTGCCAGCAGTGACAGGCTCGACGGGGCAGTTAAAAATGGCTACACCTTC.

About this clonotype itself: A much larger clone differs by one base, so this may be a read error. V and J are TRBV5-1 and TRBJ2-5; the D gene is possibly TRBD1 (5 bases). The germline V gene has CDR1 SGHRS and CDR2 YFSETQ. CDR3 length: 15 residues. Here the CDR3 reads CASSLGSGYQETHYF. For the CDR3, the DNA is TGCGCCAGCAGCTTGGGTTCAGGGTACCAAGAGACCCATTACTTC. The whole variable domain, remainder taken from reference TRBV5-1 and TRBJ2-5, is KAGVTQTPRYLIKTRGQQVTLSCSPISGHRSVSWYQQTPGQGLQFLFEYFSETQRNKGNFPGRFSGRQFSNSRSEMNVSTLELGDSALYLCASSLGSGYQETHYFGPGTRLLVL.

This clonotype was counted at least ten times. This chain connects TRBV5-4 to TRBJ1-2; 7 bases line up with TRBD1. The germline V gene encodes CDR1 SGHNT and CDR2 YYREEE (reference sequence). Losses at the gene ends were 0 bases for V and 4 bases for J; bases not matched to a gene: 6. The CDR3 runs 15 residues. CDR3 in amino acids: CASSLGGQLPYGYTF. CDR3 coding DNA: TGTGCCAGCAGCTTGGGGGGACAGCTACCCTATGGCTACACCTTC.

Of note for this clonotype: One end of the junction does not line up with germline, which may come from a read error. The chain joins TRBV4-2 to TRBJ1-4, with a tentative D call TRBD1 (6 bases). This CDR3 contains 17 residues. Germline-derived CDR1 and CDR2 are LGHNA and YNFKEQ. CDR3 loop: CDSSRESGYREDEKLFF. DNA for the CDR3: TGTGACAGCAGCCGAGAATCAGGCTACAGGGAGGATGAAAAACTATTTTTT.

By sample share, this clonotype is medium-sized. The chain employs TRBV24-1 and TRBJ2-3, with 13 nucleotides matching TRBD2. J gave up 7 bases and V 3 bases, and 6 bases lay outside the gene matches. The CDR3 sequence is 16 residues long. Looked up from germline, CDR1 is KGHDR and CDR2 is SFDVKD. The CDR3 loop reads CATSDDWTSGSNTQYF. The CDR3 DNA sequence: TGTGCCACCAGTGATGATTGGACTAGCGGGAGTAATACGCAGTATTTT.